The 27 T cell receptor beta chains presented below share a single source sample, sequenced in a study of blood T cell repertoires in COVID-19. Clones were read by immunoSEQ multiplex PCR, and TCRdb kept only the in-frame ones, dropping some. This sample has 400,000 to 500,000 clones, with roughly 88% found just once. Sequencing was carried out using peripheral blood. Every receptor here comes from a woman between 25 and 40 years old with active or convalescent COVID-19.

The rearrangement joins TRBV18 to TRBJ1-2, with TRBD1 identical over 7 bases. This CDR3 is 16 amino acids long. Germline V gene data show CDR1 as KGHSH and CDR2 as LQKENI. Trimming removed 2 bases from V and 4 bases from J; junction bases left unmatched: 10. The CDR3 region is CASSPIDREDTYGYTF. The DNA of the CDR3 is TGTGCCAGCTCACCAATAGACAGGGAGGATACCTATGGCTACACCTTC.

This chain links TRBV28 with TRBJ2-3; 10 bases match TRBD1. V lost 5 bases, J lost 4 bases, and 6 bases stayed unmatched. In germline, CDR1 is MDHEN, CDR2 SYDVKM. CDR3 size: 15 residues. The CDR3 spells CASSTGQGRADTQYF. For the CDR3, the DNA is TGTGCCAGCAGTACGGGACAGGGGAGGGCAGATACGCAGTATTTT.

Written as DNA, the CDR3 is TGTGCCAGCCGGACTAGCGACTACAATGAGCAGTTCTTC. Translation gives CASRTSDYNEQFF. The chain links TRBV27 to TRBJ2-1; the match to TRBD2 covers 9 bases. Germline loops: CDR1 MNHEY, CDR2 SMNVEV (reference sequence). V shed 8 bases and J 3 bases; nucleotides not matched to a gene: 2. This CDR3 is built from 13 residues.

This clone was counted once. The V gene is TRBV9, the J gene TRBJ2-5, with TRBD2 as a possible D gene (6 bases). CDR3 length equals 16 residues. V was cut by 3 bases and J by 4 bases, with 19 bases left in between. Germline V lookup: CDR1 SGDLS, CDR2 YYNGEE. CDR3 coding DNA: TGTGCCAGCAGCGGCAACATAGCGGAACCCTCAGAGACCCAGTACTTC. Amino acids: CASSGNIAEPSETQYF.

This chain joins TRBV28 and TRBJ1-2; no definite D call. CDR1 is MDHEN, CDR2 SYDVKM, per germline. The length of the CDR3 is 14 residues. The V gene lost 6 bases and the J gene lost 4 bases, with 15 bases spanning the gap. The CDR3 nucleotides are TGTGCCAGCAGGCCGGGAGCAGGACTCTATGGCTACACCTTC. Translated: CASRPGAGLYGYTF.

This rearrangement joins TRBV18 to TRBJ1-2; tentatively, D is TRBD1 (6 bases). The germline V gene encodes CDR1 KGHSH and CDR2 LQKENI. V gave up 4 bases and J gave up 4 bases, with 10 bases separating them. The CDR3 totals 13 residues. The CDR3 DNA follows: TGTGCCAGCTCACGACCGGACAGCTATGGCTACACCTTC. It yields the protein CASSRPDSYGYTF.

This rearrangement joins TRBV3-1 (or the pseudogene TRBV3-2) to TRBJ2-6, with a possible D match to TRBD1 (6 bases). The CDR3 is made up of 16 amino acids. Trimming took off 3 bases at V and 2 bases at J, with 11 bases between the two ends. Germline values: CDR1 LGHDT, CDR2 YNNKEL (reference sequence). CDR3 loop: CASSHTGRAGANVLTF. The DNA of the CDR3 is TGTGCCAGCAGCCACACAGGGCGCGCTGGGGCCAACGTCCTGACTTTC.

Written as DNA, the CDR3 is TGTGCCAGCAGTTTATCGTCAGGCAGCTCCTACGAGCAGTACTTC. Protein product: CASSLSSGSSYEQYF. The rearrangement uses TRBV27 and TRBJ2-7; D is uncertain. V was trimmed by 0 bases and J by 0 bases, leaving 9 bases between them. CDR3 length equals 15 residues. CDR1 and CDR2 from the germline V gene are MNHEY and SMNVEV (reference sequence).

The chain has TRBV7-9 and TRBJ1-2; 7 bases are shared with TRBD1. The J segment lost 3 bases and the V segment lost 5 bases, leaving 9 bases of the junction unmatched. The CDR3 spans 15 residues. Germline CDR1 reads SEHNR; CDR2 reads FQNEAQ (reference sequence). The CDR3 spells CASSPTGYTDYGYTF. The CDR3, as DNA: TGTGCCAGCAGCCCGACAGGGTACACGGACTATGGCTACACCTTC.

The chain combines TRBV5-1 with TRBJ2-3; possible D gene TRBD1, 6 bases. The CDR3 is 16 amino acids. The V and J ends lost 2 bases and 2 bases respectively, with 15 bases between them. Germline V gives CDR1 SGHRS, CDR2 YFSETQ. The CDR3 spells CASSFSGAGYTDTQYF. Written as DNA, the CDR3 is TGCGCCAGCAGCTTTTCAGGGGCTGGTTACACAGATACGCAGTATTTT.

This chain links TRBV9 with TRBJ1-1; TRBD1 matches 9 bases. The CDR3 is 16 residues long. With 4 bases clipped from V and 0 bases from J, the junction kept 7 bases outside the gene matches. Germline V lookup: CDR1 SGDLS, CDR2 YYNGEE. The CDR3 loop reads CASSPGQGYMNTEAFF. CDR3 in DNA: TGTGCCAGCAGCCCGGGACAGGGCTACATGAACACTGAAGCTTTCTTT.

The genes are TRBV14 and TRBJ2-5; the match to TRBD2 covers 12 bases. CDR1 is SGHDN, CDR2 FVKESK, per germline. The CDR3 sequence is 16 residues long. Trimming at V came to 4 bases and at J to 5 bases, leaving 8 bases not matched to a gene. The CDR3 DNA is TGTGCCAGCAGCCGCTGGACTAGCGGGGTAACCGAGACCCAGTACTTC. Protein: CASSRWTSGVTETQYF.

The J gene is TRBJ2-2, the V gene TRBV27; D is uncertain. The germline V gene encodes CDR1 MNHEY and CDR2 SMNVEV (reference sequence). The V gene lost 3 bases and the J gene lost 3 bases, with 5 bases spanning the gap. CDR3 length equals 13 residues. The CDR3 sequence is CASSFFDTGELFF. CDR3 bases: TGTGCCAGCAGTTTTTTCGACACCGGGGAGCTGTTTTTT.

The chain uses TRBV4-1 and TRBJ2-1; 11 nucleotides line up with TRBD2. Trimming at V came to 4 bases and at J to 10 bases, leaving 12 bases not matched to a gene. There are 16 residues in the CDR3. Germline values: CDR1 MGHRA, CDR2 YSYEKL. In DNA form, the CDR3 reads TGCGCCAGCAGCCCCGGGACTAGCGGAGTCGCGGGGGAGCAGTTCTTC. Protein sequence: CASSPGTSGVAGEQFF.

This rearrangement joins TRBV6-2 or TRBV6-3 to TRBJ1-2; D ambiguous. CDR1 and CDR2 (germline): MNHEY, SVGEGT. With 2 bases removed from V and 4 bases from J, the gap between germline ends came to 8 bases. The CDR3 has 13 residues. Here the CDR3 reads CASSYGESYGYTF. The CDR3 nucleotides read TGTGCCAGCAGTTACGGGGAGAGCTATGGCTACACCTTC.

The chain employs TRBV5-1 and TRBJ2-3; TRBD1 might be the D (5 bases). Trimming removed 0 bases at V and 6 bases at J, with 14 bases between. Germline V lookup: CDR1 SGHRS, CDR2 YFSETQ. The CDR3 totals 15 residues. The CDR3: CASSLVGQGGDTQYF. The CDR3 region has the DNA TGCGCCAGCAGCTTGGTGGGTCAGGGCGGTGATACGCAGTATTTT.

The chain carries TRBV5-1 and TRBJ1-5; TRBD1 aligns across 7 bases. The V segment lost 0 bases and the J segment 0 bases; nucleotides outside the gene matches: 0. Germline V gene sequence: CDR1 SGHRS, CDR2 YFSETQ. CDR3 size: 15 residues. The CDR3 spells CASSLGQGSNQPQHF. DNA of the CDR3: TGCGCCAGCAGCTTGGGACAGGGTAGCAATCAGCCCCAGCATTTT. The entire variable domain, with the rest obtained from reference TRBV5-1 and TRBJ1-5, is as follows: KAGVTQTPRYLIKTRGQQVTLSCSPISGHRSVSWYQQTPGQGLQFLFEYFSETQRNKGNFPGRFSGRQFSNSRSEMNVSTLELGDSALYLCASSLGQGSNQPQHFGDGTRLSIL.

On this clone itself: A clone one base away is much larger, so this may be a read error. This chain joins TRBV2 and TRBJ2-3; 8 bases agree with TRBD2. The germline V gene encodes CDR1 SNHLY and CDR2 FYNNEI. The CDR3 is 14 amino acids. J was trimmed by 0 bases and V by 6 bases; bases with no gene match: 2. This CDR3 reads CASRASGSTDTQYF. In nucleotides, the CDR3 is TGTGCCAGCAGGGCTAGCGGGAGCACAGATACGCAGTATTTT.

The V gene is TRBV27, the J gene TRBJ2-7; 7 bases match TRBD2. The CDR3 is 15 amino acids. The V and J ends lost 3 bases and 4 bases, in that order; junction bases with no gene match: 9. Germline V CDR1 and CDR2: MNHEY, SMNVEV (reference sequence). The CDR3 bases are TGTGCCAGCAGTTTGTTGGGGCGGGAGCTTTACGAGCAGTACTTC. Translation: CASSLLGRELYEQYF.

This clone was recorded once. V gene TRBV5-6 combines with J gene TRBJ2-2, with 9 positions matching TRBD2. Germline V gene lookup returns CDR1 SGHDT and CDR2 YYEEEE. This CDR3 has 15 amino acids. Unmatched junction bases numbered 5, after V lost 2 bases and J lost 6 bases. This CDR3 reads CASSFNPSGAGELFF. In DNA form, the CDR3 reads TGTGCCAGCAGCTTTAACCCTAGCGGGGCCGGGGAGCTGTTTTTT.

This clone was observed a few times. J is TRBJ2-7 and V is TRBV6-5; TRBD1 is a possible D gene (6 bases). The germline CDR1 and CDR2 sequences are MNHEY and SVGAGI. Trimming left V 5 bases short and J 3 bases short, with 11 bases between. There are 13 residues in the CDR3. The CDR3 region is CASSRGTLYEQYF. The CDR3 DNA reads as TGTGCCAGCAGTCGAGGGACACTCTACGAGCAGTACTTC.

The J gene is TRBJ2-1, the V gene TRBV6-1; no clear D. This CDR3 spans 18 amino acids. Trimming left V 2 bases short and J 4 bases short, with 21 bases between. Germline loops: CDR1 MNHNS, CDR2 SASEGT. This CDR3 is CASSELFWSSPLYNEQFF. CDR3 bases: TGTGCCAGCAGTGAACTGTTTTGGTCCTCCCCCCTATACAATGAGCAGTTCTTC.

The rearrangement links TRBV29-1 to TRBJ1-1; D unresolved. The length of the CDR3 is 12 residues. Per the germline V gene, CDR1 is SQVTM and CDR2 is ANQGSEA. The V end lost 3 bases, the J end lost 6 bases, and 11 bases lay between the germline ends. The DNA of the CDR3 is TGCAGCGTTGAGCCCGACTGGCCTGAAGCTTTCTTT. Its protein product is CSVEPDWPEAFF.

This clone was found once. The V and J genes are TRBV7-2 and TRBJ2-2, with TRBD2 identical over 8 bases. The J segment lost 4 bases and the V segment lost 4 bases, leaving 5 bases of the junction unmatched. From germline, CDR1 is SGHTA and CDR2 FQGNSA. This CDR3 has 15 residues. CDR3 DNA: TGTGCCAGCAGCTCCTCAGCGGGGGCCACCGGGGAGCTGTTTTTT. Encoded protein: CASSSSAGATGELFF.

The V gene is TRBV5-6, the J gene TRBJ2-1, with 12 bases that match TRBD1. The germline gives CDR1 SGHDT, CDR2 YYEEEE. Trimming at V came to 6 bases and at J to 9 bases, leaving 16 bases not matched to a gene. The CDR3 has 17 amino acids. The CDR3 sequence: CASTGTGGDYGSGEQFF. The CDR3 DNA is TGTGCCAGCACCGGGACAGGGGGCGATTATGGATCAGGTGAGCAGTTCTTC.

The V gene is TRBV29-1, the J gene TRBJ1-1; D gene ambiguous. V was cut by 5 bases and J by 1 base, with 14 bases left in between. This CDR3 region has 14 residues. Germline loops: CDR1 SQVTM, CDR2 ANQGSEA. The DNA for the CDR3 is TGCAGCGTTTCGAAGTCCACAGCGAACACTGAAGCTTTCTTT. Its protein is CSVSKSTANTEAFF.

As DNA, the CDR3 is TGTGCCATCAGTATTCATACCGGGGAGCTGTTTTTT. Amino acids: CAISIHTGELFF. V usage is TRBV10-3 and J usage is TRBJ2-2; D is undetermined. The CDR3 is 12 residues long. V gave up 5 bases and J gave up 5 bases, with 6 bases separating them. Germline V gene lookup returns CDR1 ENHRY and CDR2 SYGVKD.